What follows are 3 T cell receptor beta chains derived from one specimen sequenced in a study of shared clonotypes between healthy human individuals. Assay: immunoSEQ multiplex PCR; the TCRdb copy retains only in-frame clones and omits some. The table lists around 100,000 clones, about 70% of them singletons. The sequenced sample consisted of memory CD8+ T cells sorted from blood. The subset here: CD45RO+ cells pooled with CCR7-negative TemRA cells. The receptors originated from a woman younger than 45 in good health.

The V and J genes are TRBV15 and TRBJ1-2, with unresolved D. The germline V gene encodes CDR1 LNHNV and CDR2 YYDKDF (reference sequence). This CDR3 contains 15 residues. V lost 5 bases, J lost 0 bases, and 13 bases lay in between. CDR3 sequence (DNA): TGTGCCACCAGCGGTCAACGACCAACTAACTATGGCTACACCTTC. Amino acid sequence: CATSGQRPTNYGYTF.

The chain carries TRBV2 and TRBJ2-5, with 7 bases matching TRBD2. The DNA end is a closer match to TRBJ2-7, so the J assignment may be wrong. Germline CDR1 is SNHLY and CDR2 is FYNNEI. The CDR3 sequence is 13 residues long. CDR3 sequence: CASSEGLAYEQYF. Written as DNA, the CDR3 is TGTGCCAGCAGTGAAGGACTAGCTTACGAGCAGTACTTC.

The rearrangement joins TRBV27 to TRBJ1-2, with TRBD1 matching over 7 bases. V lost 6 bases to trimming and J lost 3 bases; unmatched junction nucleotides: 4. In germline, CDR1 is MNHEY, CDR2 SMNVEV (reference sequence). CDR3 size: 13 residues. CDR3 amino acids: CASRKDRDYGYTF. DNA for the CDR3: TGTGCCAGCAGGAAAGACAGGGACTATGGCTACACCTTC.